A single sample is the source of the 24 T cell receptor beta chains below, sequenced in a study of blood T cell repertoires in COVID-19 (dated by TCRdb to between 2020 and 2021). Library generation was performed with the immunoSEQ multiplex PCR assay. As stored in TCRdb, this immuneACCESS dataset retains in-frame rearrangements with V and J assigned. A fraction of the clones does not appear; measured against another copy, unresolved V genes explain less than half of the discrepancy, and the remainder lacks a known reason. In this sample the table shows roughly 160,000 clones, about 82% of which occur a single time. Of the sample, 5.5% to 7% is held by the ten largest clones. The sample taken for sequencing was peripheral blood. These receptor sequences come from a man over 45 with active or convalescent COVID-19.

In this sample, this clone turned up a few times. The chain has TRBV29-1 and TRBJ1-2, with D possibly matching TRBD1 (6 bases). CDR1 and CDR2 from the germline V gene are SQVTM and ANQGSEA. The CDR3 spans 13 residues. The V end was cut by 1 base, the J end by 8 bases, with 14 bases between. This chain's CDR3 is CSVEGKGDGGYTF. The CDR3 region has the DNA TGCAGCGTTGAAGGGAAGGGGGACGGGGGCTACACCTTC. Filled out from reference TRBV29-1 and TRBJ1-2, the complete variable domain reads SAVISQKPSRDICQRGTSLTIQCQVDSQVTMMFWYRQQPGQSLTLIATANQGSEATYESGFVIDKFPISRPNLTFSTLTVSNMSPEDSSIYLCSVEGKGDGGYTFGSGTRLTVV.

The chain has TRBV29-1 and TRBJ2-7; 7 bases are shared with TRBD1. Trimming took 3 bases from V and 7 from J; bases not matched to a gene: 6. This CDR3 comprises 12 residues. Per the germline V gene, CDR1 is SQVTM and CDR2 is ANQGSEA. The CDR3 coding sequence is TGCAGCGTTGAGAGGGACAGCGGAGAGCAGTACTTC. Translating it yields CSVERDSGEQYF.

The genes are TRBV15 and TRBJ1-2; the D gene is possibly TRBD1 (5 bases). V dropped 3 bases and J dropped 2 bases, with 13 bases sitting between them. The germline gives CDR1 LNHNV, CDR2 YYDKDF (reference sequence). The CDR3 has 15 amino acids. The CDR3 is CATSRGPDSNYGYTF. The CDR3 nucleotides read TGTGCCACCAGCAGGGGGCCTGACAGCAACTATGGCTACACCTTC.

This clone was detected once. The rearrangement uses TRBV4-1 and TRBJ2-1, with 9 bases fitting TRBD2. V shed 1 base, J shed 5 bases, and the junction held 12 bases outside the gene matches. The CDR3 extends over 18 amino acids. The V gene's germline CDR1 is MGHRA and CDR2 YSYEKL. The CDR3 bases are TGCGCCAGCAGCCAAGTTGGCGAAATAGCGGGGGCAAACAATGAGCAGTTCTTC. Translation: CASSQVGEIAGANNEQFF.

V usage is TRBV6-5 and J usage is TRBJ2-7, with no clear D. Germline CDR1 MNHEY, CDR2 SVGAGI. The V end was cut by 1 base, the J end by 2 bases, with 9 bases between. This CDR3 contains 14 residues. The CDR3: CASSYWRSPYEQYF. For the CDR3, the DNA is TGTGCCAGCAGTTACTGGCGGTCGCCCTACGAGCAGTACTTC.

This chain uses TRBV24-1 with TRBJ2-3; tentatively, D is TRBD2 (6 bases). The ends were cut back, 4 bases at V and 0 bases at J, with 13 bases in the middle. The germline V gene encodes CDR1 KGHDR and CDR2 SFDVKD. CDR3 size: 16 residues. Written as DNA, the CDR3 is TGTGCCACCAGTGACCCTGGTAGCGGTAGCACAGATACGCAGTATTTT. It is translated as CATSDPGSGSTDTQYF.

The CDR3 bases are TGTGCCAGTAGTATGGAGGGGCTGGGGGTGAACACTGAAGCTTTCTTT. Translation: CASSMEGLGVNTEAFF. The V and J genes are TRBV19 and TRBJ1-1; maybe TRBD1 (5 bases). The CDR3 is 16 residues long. Trimming cost V 3 bases and J 0 bases, with 14 bases left between them. Looked up from germline, CDR1 is LNHDA and CDR2 is SQIVND (reference sequence).

The chain combines TRBV7-2 with TRBJ2-1, with TRBD2 matching 8 bases. This CDR3 is 16 amino acids long. The germline V gene has CDR1 SGHTA and CDR2 FQGNSA. Trimming at V came to 0 bases and at J to 5 bases, leaving 6 bases not matched to a gene. The CDR3 sequence: CASSLALTSGHNEQFF. CDR3 coding DNA: TGTGCCAGCAGCTTAGCGCTAACTAGCGGCCACAATGAGCAGTTCTTC.

J is TRBJ1-2 and V is TRBV24-1; 7 bases are shared with TRBD1. The CDR3 loop spans 16 amino acids. The V gene's germline CDR1 is KGHDR and CDR2 SFDVKD. J lost 0 bases, V lost 2 bases, and 5 bases had no gene match. CDR3: CATSDSGQTTNYGYTF. CDR3 in DNA: TGTGCCACCAGTGATTCGGGACAGACGACTAACTATGGCTACACCTTC.

This chain connects TRBV7-2 to TRBJ1-2; a weak D match, TRBD1 (6 bases). Germline CDR1 and CDR2: SGHTA and FQGNSA. Trimming took off 1 base at V and 6 bases at J, with 9 bases between the two ends. This CDR3 region has 13 residues. The CDR3 bases are TGTGCCAGCAGCTTAGGTCAGGGGAATGGCTACACCTTC. Translating gives CASSLGQGNGYTF.

This CDR3 is CASSEDRQNTGELFF. CDR3 nucleotides: TGTGCCAGCAGTGAGGACAGACAGAACACCGGGGAGCTGTTTTTT. This chain connects TRBV2 to TRBJ2-2, with D possibly TRBD1 on 6 matching bases. The V and J ends lost 3 bases and 1 base respectively, with 9 bases between them. Germline lookup yields CDR1 SNHLY and CDR2 FYNNEI. The CDR3 has 15 amino acids.

This rearrangement joins TRBV18 to TRBJ1-2; 7 nucleotides match TRBD1. J gave up 8 bases and V 0 bases, and 6 bases lay outside the gene matches. CDR3 length: 14 residues. From germline, CDR1 is KGHSH and CDR2 LQKENI. CDR3 sequence (DNA): TGTGCCAGCTCACCACCCCTGACAGGGCTGGGCTACACCTTC. Translated, it gives CASSPPLTGLGYTF.

V usage is TRBV20-1 and J usage is TRBJ2-7; the D is unclear. Between the trimmed V and J ends, which lost 2 bases and 4 bases, there was a span of 6 bases. The CDR3 extends over 11 amino acids. Germline values: CDR1 DFQATT, CDR2 SNEGSKA (reference sequence). The CDR3 region has the DNA TGCAGTGCTAGACTGACTTACGAGCAGTACTTC. Protein sequence: CSARLTYEQYF.

The V gene is TRBV18, the J gene TRBJ1-2; 10 bases line up with TRBD1. Per the germline V gene, CDR1 is KGHSH and CDR2 is LQKENI. The V and J ends lost 3 bases and 8 bases, in that order; junction bases with no gene match: 12. This CDR3 has 16 residues. Here the CDR3 reads CASSPVIQDRGKGYTF. CDR3 in DNA: TGTGCCAGCTCACCCGTAATCCAGGACAGGGGGAAGGGCTACACCTTC. Combining the CDR3 with reference TRBV18 and TRBJ1-2 gives the whole variable domain NAGVMQNPRHLVRRRGQEARLRCSPMKGHSHVYWYRQLPEEGLKFMVYLQKENIIDESGMPKERFSAEFPKEGPSILRIQQVVRGDSAAYFCASSPVIQDRGKGYTFGSGTRLTVV.

This chain links TRBV11-1 with TRBJ2-7; TRBD1 matches 11 bases. V lost 5 bases, J lost 4 bases, and 4 bases stayed unmatched. Germline CDR1 reads SGHAT; CDR2 reads FQDESV (reference sequence). CDR3 length: 14 residues. CDR3 amino acids: CASSHGTGGYEQYF. The CDR3 nucleotides are TGTGCCAGCAGCCATGGGACAGGGGGTTACGAGCAGTACTTC.

Worth noting for this clone: In the same sample, other DNA sequences code for this CDR3. The V call is TRBV28, the J call TRBJ2-5; D may be TRBD1 (5 bases). The V gene's germline CDR1 is MDHEN and CDR2 SYDVKM. The CDR3 is 14 amino acids. V lost 2 bases, J lost 5 bases, and 12 bases lay in between. This CDR3 reads CASSLSGARETQYF. CDR3 coding DNA: TGTGCCAGCAGTTTAAGTGGGGCGCGGGAGACCCAGTACTTC.

This sequence joins TRBV5-8 and TRBJ2-3; the D is unclear. The V gene's germline CDR1 is SGHTS and CDR2 YDEGEE. Between the trimmed V and J ends, which lost 5 bases and 4 bases, there was a span of 11 bases. The CDR3 covers 13 residues. The CDR3 DNA reads as TGTGCCAGCAGTCTGTACGAGTCAGATACGCAGTATTTT. Protein sequence: CASSLYESDTQYF.

The rearrangement uses TRBV2 and TRBJ1-6; D not resolved. The CDR3 has 14 residues. Germline V lookup: CDR1 SNHLY, CDR2 FYNNEI. V was trimmed by 7 bases and J by 7 bases, leaving 14 bases between them. The CDR3 nucleotides are TGTGCCAGCAACCCGGCGGGAATCAATTCACCCCTCCACTTT. Translated: CASNPAGINSPLHF. The variable domain in full, completed from reference TRBV2 and TRBJ1-6, reads EPEVTQTPSHQVTQMGQEVILRCVPISNHLYFYWYRQILGQKVEFLVSFYNNEISEKSEIFDDQFSVERPDGSNFTLKIRSTKLEDSAMYFCASNPAGINSPLHFGNGTRLTVT.

The chain employs TRBV18 and TRBJ1-2; TRBD1 matches 9 bases. J lost 6 bases, V lost 5 bases, and 13 bases had no gene match. The germline V gene has CDR1 KGHSH and CDR2 LQKENI. The CDR3 is made up of 16 amino acids. CDR3: CASSTIITGGGDGYTF. Written as DNA, the CDR3 is TGTGCCAGCTCAACTATTATTACAGGGGGCGGAGATGGCTACACCTTC.

This clone has only one observation. This chain connects TRBV5-4 to TRBJ2-2; 7 bases map to TRBD1. Germline CDR1 is SGHNT and CDR2 is YYREEE (reference sequence). There are 15 residues in the CDR3. Losses at the gene ends were 3 bases for V and 4 bases for J; bases not matched to a gene: 6. The CDR3 here is CASSSRTGGTGELFF. The CDR3 DNA is TGTGCCAGCAGCTCACGGACAGGTGGCACCGGGGAGCTGTTTTTT.

The chain couples TRBV11-3 to TRBJ2-2, with D possibly matching TRBD2 (6 bases). V was shortened by 7 bases and J by 6 bases, with 18 bases between the two germline ends. The length of the CDR3 is 15 residues. Germline assignment: CDR1 SGHNT and CDR2 YENEEA. CDR3 amino acids: CASTSWGEVAGELFF. The CDR3 DNA reads as TGTGCCAGCACCTCGTGGGGGGAAGTCGCCGGGGAGCTGTTTTTT. Together with reference TRBV11-3 and TRBJ2-2, the CDR3 gives the full variable domain: EAGVVQSPRYKIIEKKQPVAFWCNPISGHNTLYWYLQNLGQGPELLIRYENEEAVDDSQLPKDRFSAERLKGVDSTLKIQPAELGDSAVYLCASTSWGEVAGELFFGEGSRLTVL.

This clone was seen a single time. V is TRBV4-1 and J is TRBJ2-7; 7 bases align to TRBD2. The CDR3 loop spans 15 amino acids. V was pared by 3 bases and J by 3 bases, with 8 bases of the junction left unmatched. CDR1 is MGHRA and CDR2 is YSYEKL in the germline V gene. The CDR3 DNA follows: TGCGCCAGCAGCCAGTCACTAGCGCTGCTCTACGAGCAGTACTTC. It codes for CASSQSLALLYEQYF.

V and J are TRBV7-9 and TRBJ2-1, with TRBD2 identical over 7 bases. Germline V gene sequence: CDR1 SEHNR, CDR2 FQNEAQ (reference sequence). Losses at the gene ends were 6 bases for V and 8 bases for J; bases not matched to a gene: 13. The CDR3 sequence is 15 residues long. Written as DNA, the CDR3 is TGTGCCAGCAGGGATGGGATAGCGGGCCACCATGAGCAGTTCTTC. As protein: CASRDGIAGHHEQFF.

Here the CDR3 DNA reads TGTGCCACCAGTGACCGCAGATCCGGGACTAGCGGGGGGTCTAGCACAGATACGCAGTATTTT. It codes for CATSDRRSGTSGGSSTDTQYF. V is TRBV24-1 and J is TRBJ2-3; 15 bases fit TRBD2. Germline V lookup: CDR1 KGHDR, CDR2 SFDVKD. J gave up 0 bases and V 4 bases, and 13 bases lay outside the gene matches. The CDR3 length is 21 residues.